This T cell receptor (beta chain) was documented in a study of persistence of HIV-infected CD4 T cells. In the study overall: A couple of participants gave one leukapheresis sample; others gave up to roughly 180 mL blood repeatedly.

The libraries were made with immunoSEQ version 4 in survey mode. Genomic DNA was diluted to roughly 9.4 ng/uL, up to 1 ug per sample. Profiled with immunoSEQ multiplex PCR; TCRdb holds only in-frame clones, not every one. The data contain approximately 7,000 clones, around 80% of them seen just once; the ten biggest clones take up 65% to 70%. Stimulation used around 10 ug/mL lysate from CMV-infected fibroblasts. Sorting of responding CD4+ T cells relied on upregulated CD40 ligand together with CD69. CD4+ T cell counts exceeded 400 cells/uL; CMV serology was positive. CD8+ T cells were removed from PBMCs prior to stimulation. A word on this clone: What it recognizes is unknown.

CDR1 and CDR2 from the germline V gene are SNHLY and FYNNEI. V lost 2 bases to trimming and J lost 3 bases, with 7 bases between them. This CDR3 contains 13 residues. The sample in question was CD4+ T cells sorted from PBMCs after 18-hour stimulation, obtained from a patient who received antiretroviral therapy. The chain combines TRBV2 with TRBJ1-1, with unresolved D. This TCR was recovered from an adult woman with HIV who was CMV-seropositive. CDR3 loop: CASSELEDTEAFF. In DNA form, the CDR3 reads TGTGCCAGCAGTGAACTGGAGGACACTGAAGCTTTCTTT. The variable domain in full, completed from reference TRBV2 and TRBJ1-1, reads EPEVTQTPSHQVTQMGQEVILRCVPISNHLYFYWYRQILGQKVEFLVSFYNNEISEKSEIFDDQFSVERPDGSNFTLKIRSTKLEDSAMYFCASSELEDTEAFFGQGTRLTVV.